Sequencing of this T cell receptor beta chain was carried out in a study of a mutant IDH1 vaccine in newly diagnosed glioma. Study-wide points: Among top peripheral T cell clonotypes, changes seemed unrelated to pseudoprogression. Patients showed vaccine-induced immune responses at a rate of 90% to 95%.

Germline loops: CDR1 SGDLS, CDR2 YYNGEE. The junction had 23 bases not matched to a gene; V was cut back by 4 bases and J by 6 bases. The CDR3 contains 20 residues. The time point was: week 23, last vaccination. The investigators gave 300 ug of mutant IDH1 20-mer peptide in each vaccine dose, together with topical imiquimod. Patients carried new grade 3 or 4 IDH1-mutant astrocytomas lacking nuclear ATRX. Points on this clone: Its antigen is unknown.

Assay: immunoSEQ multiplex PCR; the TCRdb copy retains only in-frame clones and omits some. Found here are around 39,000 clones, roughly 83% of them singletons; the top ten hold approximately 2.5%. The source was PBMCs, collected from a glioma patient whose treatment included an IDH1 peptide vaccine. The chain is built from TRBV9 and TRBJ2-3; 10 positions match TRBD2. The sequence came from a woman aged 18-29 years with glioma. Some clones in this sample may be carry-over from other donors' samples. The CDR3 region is CASSLQPDGSLAGLGDTQYF. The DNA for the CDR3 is TGTGCCAGCAGCCTCCAACCGGACGGATCACTAGCGGGACTAGGGGATACGCAGTATTTT.